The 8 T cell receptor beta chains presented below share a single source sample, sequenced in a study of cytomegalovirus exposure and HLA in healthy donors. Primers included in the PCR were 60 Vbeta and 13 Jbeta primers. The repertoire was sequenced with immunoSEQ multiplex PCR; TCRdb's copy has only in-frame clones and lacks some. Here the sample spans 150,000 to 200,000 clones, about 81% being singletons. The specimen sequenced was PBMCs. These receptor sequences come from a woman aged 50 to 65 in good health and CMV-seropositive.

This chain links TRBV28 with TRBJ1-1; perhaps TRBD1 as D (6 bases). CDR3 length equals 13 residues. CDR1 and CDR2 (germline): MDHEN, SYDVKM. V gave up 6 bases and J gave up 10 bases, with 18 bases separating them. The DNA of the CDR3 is TGTGCCAGCAGAGGGGGATTCGAACTCAGAGCTTTCTTT. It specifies CASRGGFELRAFF.

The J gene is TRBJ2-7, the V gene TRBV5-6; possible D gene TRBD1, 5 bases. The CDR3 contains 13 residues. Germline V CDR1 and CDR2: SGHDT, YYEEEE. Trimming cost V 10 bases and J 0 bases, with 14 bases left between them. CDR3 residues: CAPLGPNSYEQYF. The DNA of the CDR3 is TGTGCCCCCTTGGGGCCCAACTCCTACGAGCAGTACTTC.

CDR3 loop: CAISPGLNTEAFF. The CDR3 nucleotides read TGTGCCATCTCGCCGGGTTTGAACACTGAAGCTTTCTTT. This chain links TRBV5-4 with TRBJ1-1; D ambiguous. CDR1 SGHNT and CDR2 YYREEE come from the germline V gene (reference sequence). There are 13 residues in the CDR3. Trimming cost V 9 bases and J 0 bases, with 12 bases left between them.

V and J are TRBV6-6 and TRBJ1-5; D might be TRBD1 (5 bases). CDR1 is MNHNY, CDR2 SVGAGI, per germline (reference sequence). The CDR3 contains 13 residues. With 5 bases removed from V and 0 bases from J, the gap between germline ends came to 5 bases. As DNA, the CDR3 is TGTGCCAGCAGTGACAGTAGCAATCAGCCCCAGCATTTT. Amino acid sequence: CASSDSSNQPQHF.

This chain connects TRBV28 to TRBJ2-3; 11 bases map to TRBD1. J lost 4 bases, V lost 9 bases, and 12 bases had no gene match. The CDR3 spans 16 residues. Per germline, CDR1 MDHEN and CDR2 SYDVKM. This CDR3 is CASTLGTGGFSDTQYF. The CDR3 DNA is TGTGCCAGTACATTGGGGACAGGGGGATTCTCAGATACGCAGTATTTT.

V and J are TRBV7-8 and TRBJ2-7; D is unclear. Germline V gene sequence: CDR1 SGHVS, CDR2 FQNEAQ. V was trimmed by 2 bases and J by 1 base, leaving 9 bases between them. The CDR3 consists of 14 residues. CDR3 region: CASSLSQASYEQYF. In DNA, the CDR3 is TGTGCCAGCAGCTTAAGCCAGGCGTCCTACGAGCAGTACTTC.

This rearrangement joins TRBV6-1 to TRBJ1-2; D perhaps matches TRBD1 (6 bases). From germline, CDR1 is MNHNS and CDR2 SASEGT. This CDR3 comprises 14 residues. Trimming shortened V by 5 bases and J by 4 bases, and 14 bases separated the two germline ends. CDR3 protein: CASSYPGTSYGYTF. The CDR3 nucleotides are TGTGCCAGCAGTTATCCCGGGACAAGCTATGGCTACACCTTC.

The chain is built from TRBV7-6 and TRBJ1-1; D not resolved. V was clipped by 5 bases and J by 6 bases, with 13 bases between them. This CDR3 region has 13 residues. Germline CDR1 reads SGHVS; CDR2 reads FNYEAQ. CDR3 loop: CASSRDRDAEAFF. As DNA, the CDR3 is TGTGCCAGCAGCCGGGATCGGGATGCTGAAGCTTTCTTT.